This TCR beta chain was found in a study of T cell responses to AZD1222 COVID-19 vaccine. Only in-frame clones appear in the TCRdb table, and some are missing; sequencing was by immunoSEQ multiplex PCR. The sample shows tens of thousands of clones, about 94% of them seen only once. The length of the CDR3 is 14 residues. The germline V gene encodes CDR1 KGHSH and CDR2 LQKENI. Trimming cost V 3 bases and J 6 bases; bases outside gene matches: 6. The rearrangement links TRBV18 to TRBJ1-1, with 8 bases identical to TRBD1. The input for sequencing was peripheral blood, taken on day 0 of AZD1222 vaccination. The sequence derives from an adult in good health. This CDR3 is CASSPDREIAEAFF. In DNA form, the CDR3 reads TGTGCCAGCTCACCGGACAGGGAGATAGCTGAAGCTTTCTTT.